Included here is one T cell receptor beta chain sequence, with context. No antigen is known for it. This sample stems from a study of blood T cells in healthy people across ages. The trim removed 8 bases at V and 13 bases at J, leaving 14 bases unmatched. The CDR3 has 14 residues. Study-wide results and caveats: The unsorted PBMCs prevented any conclusive comparison of naive versus antigen-experienced cells. Naive CD4+ cell counts and diversity both ran higher in long-lived than in aged donors.

Next came a second PCR, run for about 7 to 12 cycles, which used a sample-barcoded 5' primer along with a J-beta primer mix. TCRdb recomputed calls from the 5' RACE reads with MiXCR, one row per CDR3 protein. This table has hundreds of thousands of distinct CDR3 sequences, approximately 60% appearing once. The chain combines TRBV12-3 or TRBV12-4 with TRBJ2-5, with TRBD2 matching over 12 bases. The sequencing input was blood. The receptor's source is a man aged 35 to 55 in good health. CDR3 sequence (DNA): TGTGCCAGCGCGTTTTATGCTAGCGGGAGGGCCTTGTACTTC. As protein: CASAFYASGRALYF.